This T cell receptor beta chain was identified during a study of CD8+ T cells in alopecia areata. The study's findings and limits: Scalp clonality, together with expanded CD8+ clones among the top 100, fell significantly with tofacitinib.

This clone was seen a handful of times. The target antigen is unknown. CDR3 length: 15 amino acids. Germline V gives CDR1 LGHNA, CDR2 YSLEER. Trimming removed 2 bases from V and 0 bases from J, with 9 bases in between. Treatment: oral pan-JAK inhibitor, 5-10 mg twice daily. Lesional scalp tissue (obtained by punch biopsy) and peripheral blood were collected from alopecia areata patients. After isolation, RNA underwent reverse transcription to generate cDNA as the sequencing template. The assay was immunoSEQ multiplex PCR, and TCRdb's table has in-frame clones only and misses some. This sample has about 140,000 clones, with roughly 82% found just once.

The receptor comes from a human donor with alopecia areata. Here the sequenced sample was CD8+ T cells sorted from blood, taken at week 4, from a patient treated with tofacitinib. The J gene is TRBJ2-3, the V gene TRBV4-3; D possibly corresponds to TRBD1 (5 bases). As DNA, the CDR3 is TGCGCCAGCAGCCAAAACTCAGGGAGCACAGATACGCAGTATTTT. Translated: CASSQNSGSTDTQYF.